What follows is one T cell receptor beta chain and its context. The ends were cut back, 6 bases at V and 5 bases at J, with 12 bases in the middle. The CDR3 contains 13 residues. Germline CDR1 SGHVS, CDR2 FNYEAQ. Unique molecular identifiers were incorporated during preparation of the TCRbeta library. MiXCR was run by TCRdb on the PCR reads, yielding one entry per CDR3 protein. This sample carries 600,000 to 800,000 distinct CDR3 sequences, about an eighth of them seen once, and the ten largest clones take approximately 0.8%. The sample comes from a study of T-cell reconstitution after alpha-beta-depleted transplantation in children.

V usage is TRBV7-6 and J usage is TRBJ2-3; possibly TRBD2 for D (6 bases). Sequenced material: PBMCs, taken before TCRalphabeta/CD19-depleted stem cell transplant. The sequence was obtained from a girl aged 2 to 10 with congenital amegakaryocytic thrombocytopenia, due to receive a stem cell transplant. For the CDR3, the DNA is TGTGCCAGCAGACAACGTAGCGGAGATACGCAGTATTTT. Residues: CASRQRSGDTQYF.